The sequence of this T cell receptor (beta chain) was determined in a study of cytomegalovirus exposure and HLA in healthy donors. The germline V gene encodes CDR1 MDHEN and CDR2 SYDVKM. The CDR3 has 15 amino acids. J lost 3 bases, V lost 5 bases, and 8 bases had no gene match. The primer mix had 60 Vbeta and 13 Jbeta primers. Generated by immunoSEQ multiplex PCR, the TCRdb table keeps only in-frame clones and is missing some. The repertoire holds about 200,000 clones, approximately 79% seen once, with about 1.7% in the top ten. V and J are TRBV28 and TRBJ2-3, with 7 bases lining up with TRBD2. Sequencing was done on a sample of PBMCs. The TCR comes from a man in his fifties in good health and CMV-seronegative. The CDR3 DNA follows: TGTGCCAGCAGTCCCGGGAGGTTGAGAACAGATACGCAGTATTTT. It translates to CASSPGRLRTDTQYF.